This T cell receptor beta chain originates from a study of T cells in Graves' hyperthyroidism and ophthalmopathy. In its sample, this clonotype was seen many times. From RNA transcripts, TCR beta CDR3 regions were amplified. Researchers ran a first-round RT-PCR on the TCR CDR3 using the HTBI primer set. In TCRdb, the multiplex PCR reads were re-called with MiXCR into one record per CDR3 protein. The data contain 95,000 to 110,000 distinct CDR3 sequences, about 17% of them seen just once; the ten biggest clones take up about 40%. V shed 1 base and J shed 6 bases, with 12 bases lying between them. The germline V gene has CDR1 SEHNR and CDR2 FQNEAQ (reference sequence). The CDR3 loop spans 14 amino acids. Stable hyperthyroidism: no ophthalmopathy progression over 18 months of follow-up.

The specimen sequenced was blood. The receptor's source is a woman between 45 and 60 years old with Graves' hyperthyroidism. The V call is TRBV7-9, the J call TRBJ1-2, with D perhaps TRBD1 (5 bases). Written as DNA, the CDR3 is TGTGCCAGCAGCTTAGGGGAAGGGGCAGATGGCTACACCTTC. Amino acids: CASSLGEGADGYTF.